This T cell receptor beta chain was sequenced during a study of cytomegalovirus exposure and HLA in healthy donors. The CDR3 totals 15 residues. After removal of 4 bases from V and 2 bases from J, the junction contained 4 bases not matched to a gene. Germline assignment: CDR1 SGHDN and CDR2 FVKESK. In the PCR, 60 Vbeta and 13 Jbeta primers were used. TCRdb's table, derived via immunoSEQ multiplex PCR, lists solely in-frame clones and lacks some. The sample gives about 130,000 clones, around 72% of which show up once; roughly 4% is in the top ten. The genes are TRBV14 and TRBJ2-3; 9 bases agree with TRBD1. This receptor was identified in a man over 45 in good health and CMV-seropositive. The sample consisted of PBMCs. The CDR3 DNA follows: TGTGCCAGCAGCCCAAACAGGGGGCTCACAGATACGCAGTATTTT. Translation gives CASSPNRGLTDTQYF.